Presented here are 14 T cell receptor beta chains from one specimen sequenced in a study of T cell responses to AZD1222 COVID-19 vaccine. The table came from immunoSEQ multiplex PCR; TCRdb's copy has only in-frame clones and leaves some out. The sample carries about 140,000 clones, over 85% recorded once. The source was peripheral blood, collected on day 0 of MenACWY control vaccination. The receptor set was obtained from an adult in good health.

V is TRBV27 and J is TRBJ1-1; D remains unclear. The CDR3 covers 14 residues. From germline, CDR1 is MNHEY and CDR2 SMNVEV (reference sequence). V lost 5 bases, J lost 3 bases, and 13 bases lay in between. This chain's CDR3 is CASSRDRGDTEAFF. CDR3 in DNA: TGTGCCAGCAGTAGAGACCGGGGAGACACTGAAGCTTTCTTT.

This chain connects TRBV18 to TRBJ1-4; TRBD1 agrees at 7 bases. Germline V gene data show CDR1 as KGHSH and CDR2 as LQKENI. CDR3 length: 14 residues. With 3 bases clipped from V and 8 bases from J, the junction kept 6 bases outside the gene matches. Here the CDR3 DNA reads TGTGCCAGCTCACCGACAGGGTCGTGGGAAAAACTGTTTTTT. It codes for CASSPTGSWEKLFF.

The CDR3 loop reads CASSFQGLQSPLHF. CDR3 DNA sequence: TGTGCCAGCAGCTTTCAGGGCCTGCAGTCACCCCTCCACTTT. The chain combines TRBV7-9 with TRBJ1-6; a possible D gene is TRBD1 (5 bases). This CDR3 has 14 amino acids. The V gene lost 3 bases and the J gene lost 10 bases, with 13 bases spanning the gap. The germline V gene has CDR1 SEHNR and CDR2 FQNEAQ (reference sequence).

V gene TRBV5-5 combines with J gene TRBJ2-3; 7 bases line up with TRBD1. The trim removed 4 bases at V and 3 bases at J, leaving 11 bases unmatched. CDR1 and CDR2 (germline): SGHKS, YYEKEE (reference sequence). This CDR3 has 16 amino acids. Here the CDR3 reads CASSEALDRRTDTQYF. CDR3 in DNA: TGTGCCAGCAGCGAAGCCTTGGACAGGAGGACAGATACGCAGTATTTT.

The V and J genes are TRBV6-1 and TRBJ1-1; D remains unclear. The germline V gene encodes CDR1 MNHNS and CDR2 SASEGT. There are 12 residues in the CDR3. Trimming pared 1 base from V and 3 bases from J, leaving 3 bases between. As DNA, the CDR3 is TGTGCCAGCAGTGAAGACTACACTGAAGCTTTCTTT. It specifies CASSEDYTEAFF.

The CDR3: CASSFSRDYGYTF. For the CDR3, the DNA is TGTGCCAGCAGCTTCAGCAGGGACTATGGCTACACCTTC. The chain carries TRBV27 and TRBJ1-2; D perhaps matches TRBD1 (5 bases). This CDR3 is built from 13 residues. CDR1 and CDR2 from the germline V gene are MNHEY and SMNVEV (reference sequence). V was clipped by 6 bases and J by 3 bases, with 11 bases between them.

The chain is built from TRBV7-9 and TRBJ1-2; TRBD1 matches at 7 bases. From germline, CDR1 is SEHNR and CDR2 FQNEAQ (reference sequence). Unmatched junction bases numbered 2, after V lost 2 bases and J lost 2 bases. CDR3 length: 14 amino acids. The DNA for the CDR3 is TGTGCCAGCAGCTTATGGGACAGCAACTATGGCTACACCTTC. Translation gives CASSLWDSNYGYTF.

The chain couples TRBV7-8 to TRBJ2-1; 10 nucleotides align to TRBD2. The CDR3 extends over 15 amino acids. V lost 5 bases, J lost 8 bases, and 9 bases stayed unmatched. The germline V gene encodes CDR1 SGHVS and CDR2 FQNEAQ. CDR3 in amino acids: CASSLDLAGAHEQFF. The CDR3 DNA reads TGTGCCAGCAGCCTCGACCTAGCGGGAGCACATGAGCAGTTCTTC. Using reference TRBV7-8 and TRBJ2-1 for the parts outside the CDR3, the full variable domain is GAGVSQSPRYKVAKRGQDVALRCDPISGHVSLFWYQQALGQGPEFLTYFQNEAQLDKSGLPSDRFFAERPEGSVSTLKIQRTQQEDSAVYLCASSLDLAGAHEQFFGPGTRLTVL.

The gene calls are TRBV18 and TRBJ2-7; D gene uncertain. Germline V CDR1 and CDR2: KGHSH, LQKENI. Trimming removed 3 bases at V and 0 bases at J, with 6 bases between. This CDR3 is built from 13 residues. This chain's CDR3 is CASSPDLSYEQYF. The CDR3 DNA is TGTGCCAGCTCACCCGACCTCTCCTACGAGCAGTACTTC.

The chain recombines TRBV18 with TRBJ2-6, with D unclear. The germline gives CDR1 KGHSH, CDR2 LQKENI. The CDR3 sequence is 15 residues long. Trimming left V 0 bases short and J 0 bases short, with 3 bases between. The CDR3 spells CASSPPLSGANVLTF. The DNA of the CDR3 is TGTGCCAGCTCACCACCTCTCTCTGGGGCCAACGTCCTGACTTTC. The variable domain in full, with the rest retrieved from reference TRBV18 and TRBJ2-6, is NAGVMQNPRHLVRRRGQEARLRCSPMKGHSHVYWYRQLPEEGLKFMVYLQKENIIDESGMPKERFSAEFPKEGPSILRIQQVVRGDSAAYFCASSPPLSGANVLTFGAGSRLTVL.

The V call is TRBV11-2, the J call TRBJ2-7; D is undetermined. The V and J ends lost 2 bases and 4 bases respectively, with 6 bases between them. The V gene's germline CDR1 is SGHAT and CDR2 FQNNGV. The CDR3 runs 12 residues. The CDR3 is CASSLTQYEQYF. Written as DNA, the CDR3 is TGTGCCAGCAGCTTAACCCAGTACGAGCAGTACTTC.

The chain is built from TRBV6-6 and TRBJ2-1; D may be TRBD2 (6 bases). This CDR3 is 13 amino acids long. Trimming shortened V by 2 bases and J by 14 bases, and 16 bases separated the two germline ends. Germline-derived CDR1 and CDR2 are MNHNY and SVGAGI (reference sequence). The CDR3 DNA follows: TGTGCCAGCAGTTACGGGGCAGGAAGGGAGGAGTTCTTC. Translated, it gives CASSYGAGREEFF.

The rearrangement joins TRBV13 to TRBJ2-1; 10 bases agree with TRBD2. The CDR3 covers 14 residues. The J segment lost 7 bases and the V segment lost 7 bases, leaving 7 bases of the junction unmatched. The V gene's germline CDR1 is PRHDT and CDR2 FYEKMQ (reference sequence). CDR3 in DNA: TGTGCCAGCAAGCGGGGGGGCCTAGCGAATGAGCAGTTCTTC. It yields the protein CASKRGGLANEQFF.

This clone was counted a single time. The chain is built from TRBV14 and TRBJ1-2, with D possibly matching TRBD1 (6 bases). Germline lookup yields CDR1 SGHDN and CDR2 FVKESK. Trimming removed 6 bases at V and 2 bases at J, with 16 bases between. This CDR3 is 15 amino acids long. The CDR3 protein is CASSPLGQLNYGYTF. CDR3 DNA sequence: TGTGCCAGCAGTCCTTTAGGACAGCTAAACTATGGCTACACCTTC. The full variable domain, with the rest looked up from reference TRBV14 and TRBJ1-2, is EAGVTQFPSHSVIEKGQTVTLRCDPISGHDNLYWYRRVMGKEIKFLLHFVKESKQDESGMPNNRFLAERTGGTYSTLKVQPAELEDSGVYFCASSPLGQLNYGYTFGSGTRLTVV.